This T cell receptor beta chain was documented in a study of shared clonotypes between healthy human individuals. Using immunoSEQ multiplex PCR, the repertoire was profiled, and TCRdb retains in-frame clones only, with some absent. Among 2 million to 2.5 million clones, approximately 90% were seen once, and the ten largest hold about 0.41%. This CDR3 contains 15 residues. V lost 3 bases to trimming and J lost 0 bases, with 10 bases between them. The germline CDR1 and CDR2 sequences are SEHNR and FQNEAQ (reference sequence). The specimen sequenced was naive CD4+ T cells from PBMCs. Subset specified: CD45RA+ positively selected. The origin of this receptor is a man younger than 30 in good health. Some clones in this sample may be carry-over from other donors' samples. The chain combines TRBV7-9 with TRBJ2-3, with D possibly being TRBD2 (6 bases). The CDR3 here is CASSFSGLSTDTQYF. The CDR3 DNA reads TGTGCCAGCAGCTTTTCGGGACTCAGCACAGATACGCAGTATTTT.